This T cell receptor (beta chain) was identified during a study of T cell responses to AZD1222 COVID-19 vaccine (dated by TCRdb to about 2021). For the study in its entirety: A total of roughly 240 trial participants underwent TCR sequencing, of whom some 210 received two doses of AZD1222 and some 26 received two doses of the MenACWY control vaccine. Enrollment into the trials was organized by age into subgroups of 18-55, 56-69 and 70-plus years, and those subgroups contained roughly 150, 30 and 60 TCR-sequenced participants, respectively. Results and caveats for the whole study, not just this receptor: The 56-69-year group was small, and its depth increase did not reach significance, likely because of low power. Participants were mostly white British and included more females than males, and it was suggested by the authors that clonal diversity may have been underestimated. The vaccine-associated CD4 TCRs covered the entire spike protein, and the dominant responses fell in regions 160-218 and 743-854. No day 14 peak-response samples were available, so repertoires were characterized only after the peak T cell response. After two AZD1222 doses, both the breadth and the depth of spike-specific TCRs were significantly higher than at day 0 and than in MenACWY recipients. Reportedly, almost half of the unique spike-specific TCRs recognized epitopes lying outside the regions that are mutated in the B.1.351 and B.1.1.7 variants. Conclusions about previously exposed vaccinees were limited because only six or seven AZD1222 recipients were SARS-CoV-2 seropositive at baseline.

This clone was counted between two and nine times. Its antigen is currently not known. No quality values exist for individual bases; no much larger clone is one base distant. The time point label, as the study defines it: about 28 days (+/-7) after the second vaccine dose. Sample treatment or condition, as interpreted from the label and publication: meningococcal conjugate vaccine given as trial control. Vaccinee samples came from UK trials COV001 and COV002, including a single-blind randomized controlled phase 2/3 trial of AZD1222 (ChAdOx1 nCoV-19) in healthy adults. For TCRbeta chain sequencing, PBMC samples from trial participants were taken at day 0 and at day 28 after the second dose. The CDR3 regions of human TCRbeta chains were subjected to immunosequencing. The authors processed their data as follows. Repertoire TCRs were matched against a reference library of SARS-CoV-2-specific TCRs generated with the MIRA antigen-specificity platform. Breadth meant the fraction of unique TCRs that were SARS-CoV-2-associated, whereas depth meant the fraction of total T cells that were SARS-CoV-2-associated. Using the MIRA data, each spike-specific TCR was assigned both to the spike region to which the TCR was reactive and to a CD4 or CD8 class. Log10-transformed breadth and depth values were compared by one-way ANOVA with Sidak's multiple comparisons tests. This immuneACCESS table, as held by TCRdb, lists in-frame sequences with V and J called but not all clones. Of the missing ones, under half trace to an unresolved V gene in checked studies; the others have no known cause. That table supplies the V and J calls and clone size; D and trimming were determined from the DNA. This sample has about 140,000 clones in its table, and about 90% of those were observed once. Roughly 7.5% of the sample rests with the top ten.

A distance of 17 bases separates the germline ends of V and J, which lose 5 bases and 3 bases respectively. From the cysteine up to the phenylalanine, the CDR3 has a length of 16 residues. Only the CDR3 portion is preserved as DNA: 48 bases, with reading frame beginning at the first base. CDR1 and CDR2 were assigned from the germline V gene (reference sequence) as MNHEY and SMNVEV. Sequences were derived from peripheral blood, sampled 28 days after the second dose of the MenACWY control vaccine. The receptor's source is an adult who received the MenACWY meningococcal vaccine as a control. Rearrangement joined TRBV27 to TRBJ2-1; the D gene is perhaps TRBD2, from 6 matching bases. The CDR3 protein sequence reads: CASSGRRETNYNEQFF. The sequence in DNA is TGTGCCAGCAGTGGCCGGAGGGAAACTAACTACAATGAGCAGTTCTTC.